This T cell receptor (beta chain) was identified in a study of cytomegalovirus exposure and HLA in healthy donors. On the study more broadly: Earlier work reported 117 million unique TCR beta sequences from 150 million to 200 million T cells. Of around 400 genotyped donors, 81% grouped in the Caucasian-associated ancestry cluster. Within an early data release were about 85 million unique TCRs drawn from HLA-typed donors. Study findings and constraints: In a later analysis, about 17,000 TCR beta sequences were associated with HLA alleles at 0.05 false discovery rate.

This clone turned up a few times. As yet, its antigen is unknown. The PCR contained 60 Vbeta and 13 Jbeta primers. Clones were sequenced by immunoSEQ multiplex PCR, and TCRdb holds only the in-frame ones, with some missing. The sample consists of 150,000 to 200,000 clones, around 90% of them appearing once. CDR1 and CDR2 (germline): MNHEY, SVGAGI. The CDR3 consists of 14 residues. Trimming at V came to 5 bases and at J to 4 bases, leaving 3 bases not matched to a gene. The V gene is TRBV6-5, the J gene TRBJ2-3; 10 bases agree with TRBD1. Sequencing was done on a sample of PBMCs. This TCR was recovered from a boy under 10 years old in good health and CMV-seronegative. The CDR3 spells CASSGTGDADTQYF. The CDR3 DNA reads TGTGCCAGCAGTGGGACAGGGGATGCAGATACGCAGTATTTT.